These 13 T cell receptor beta chains were all obtained from the same sample, sequenced in a study of cytomegalovirus exposure and HLA in healthy donors. Primers for the PCR totalled 60 Vbeta and 13 Jbeta. The repertoire was sequenced with immunoSEQ multiplex PCR; TCRdb's copy has only in-frame clones and lacks some. The sample has about 140,000 clones; over 80% are singletons. The source material was PBMCs. These receptors were taken from a male donor in good health and CMV-seronegative.

The count of this clone is one. This chain links TRBV7-9 with TRBJ1-2, with D maybe TRBD1 (6 bases). The CDR3 contains 12 residues. V lost 5 bases to trimming and J lost 6 bases, with 10 bases between them. Germline-derived CDR1 and CDR2 are SEHNR and FQNEAQ (reference sequence). In nucleotides, the CDR3 is TGTGCCAGCAGCAACAGGGTCGATGGCTACACCTTC. Residues: CASSNRVDGYTF.

This clone was seen once. J is TRBJ2-7 and V is TRBV2; TRBD2 aligns across 11 bases. CDR1 and CDR2 from the germline V gene are SNHLY and FYNNEI. This CDR3 comprises 15 residues. J gave up 0 bases and V 6 bases, and 4 bases lay outside the gene matches. In DNA, the CDR3 is TGTGCCAGCAGGACTAGCGGGGTGCGCTCCTACGAGCAGTACTTC. Protein: CASRTSGVRSYEQYF.

This sequence joins TRBV7-2 and TRBJ2-6; a weak D match, TRBD2 (5 bases). The CDR3 covers 17 residues. From germline, CDR1 is SGHTA and CDR2 FQGNSA. V was trimmed by 1 base and J by 4 bases, leaving 14 bases between them. CDR3 nucleotides: TGTGCCAGCAGCTTAGAGTCCCCGCTAGCAGGGGCCAACGTCCTGACTTTC. Translation: CASSLESPLAGANVLTF.

The chain has TRBV5-4 and TRBJ2-7; 11 bases line up with TRBD1. Germline V gene sequence: CDR1 SGHNT, CDR2 YYREEE (reference sequence). The V and J ends lost 4 bases and 4 bases, in that order; junction bases with no gene match: 4. The CDR3 covers 14 residues. The CDR3: CASSPGQGVYEQYF. The CDR3 DNA sequence: TGTGCCAGCAGCCCGGGACAGGGGGTTTACGAGCAGTACTTC.

This clone was detected only a few times. The V gene is TRBV7-3, the J gene TRBJ1-1; possible D gene TRBD1, 6 bases. The CDR3 totals 13 residues. V was trimmed by 5 bases and J by 4 bases, leaving 11 bases between them. Looked up from germline, CDR1 is SGHTA and CDR2 is FQGTGA. CDR3 sequence (DNA): TGTGCCAGCAGCCCCAGGGGATCCACTGAAGCTTTCTTT. Translated: CASSPRGSTEAFF.

The V gene is TRBV5-1, the J gene TRBJ2-2, with TRBD2 matching 7 bases. Germline V gene lookup returns CDR1 SGHRS and CDR2 YFSETQ. The J segment lost 4 bases and the V segment lost 6 bases, leaving 3 bases of the junction unmatched. This CDR3 spans 13 amino acids. CDR3 sequence reads: CASKRDATGELFF. CDR3 nucleotide sequence: TGCGCCAGCAAGCGGGACGCCACCGGGGAGCTGTTTTTT.

As for this clone: Sequence at one end of the junction differs from germline and may be a read error. The chain joins TRBV5-1 to TRBJ1-2; TRBD1 matches at 8 bases. CDR3 length equals 15 residues. Germline V lookup: CDR1 SGHRS, CDR2 YFSETQ. CDR3 sequence (DNA): TGCGCCAGCAGCTCCCTGGGACAGGAGAACTATGTCTACACCTTC. This translates into CASSSLGQENYVYTF.

This chain joins TRBV28 and TRBJ2-7; 8 bases align to TRBD2. This CDR3 spans 14 amino acids. Per germline, CDR1 MDHEN and CDR2 SYDVKM. V lost 5 bases and J lost 7; bases outside the gene matches: 10. The CDR3 DNA follows: TGTGCCAGCAGTGGGCCGGGCGGGAGGTTAGAGCAGTACTTC. Translation gives CASSGPGGRLEQYF.

The rearrangement uses TRBV25-1 and TRBJ2-7; TRBD1 agrees at 9 bases. Germline V lookup: CDR1 MGHDK, CDR2 SYGVNS. V shed 6 bases and J 2 bases; nucleotides not matched to a gene: 5. The CDR3 is 14 amino acids. This CDR3 is CASRSDRGTYEQYF. Written as DNA, the CDR3 is TGTGCCAGCAGGTCGGACAGGGGAACCTACGAGCAGTACTTC.

The genes are TRBV5-1 and TRBJ2-1; the match to TRBD1 covers 7 bases. The CDR3 is made up of 16 amino acids. From germline, CDR1 is SGHRS and CDR2 YFSETQ. J was trimmed by 8 bases and V by 4 bases; bases with no gene match: 15. The CDR3 region is CASSVNGQVLRDEQFF. The CDR3 coding sequence is TGCGCCAGCAGCGTAAATGGACAGGTCCTTAGGGATGAGCAGTTCTTC.

The V and J genes are TRBV28 and TRBJ1-4; D is uncertain. Germline values: CDR1 MDHEN, CDR2 SYDVKM. Trimming took off 3 bases at V and 0 bases at J, with 14 bases between the two ends. The CDR3 loop spans 17 amino acids. The CDR3 DNA follows: TGTGCCAGCAGTTTTTTCCAGGCGGGTACAACTAATGAAAAACTGTTTTTT. Amino acid sequence: CASSFFQAGTTNEKLFF. Full variable domain (rest looked up from reference TRBV28 and TRBJ1-4): DVKVTQSSRYLVKRTGEKVFLECVQDMDHENMFWYRQDPGLGLRLIYFSYDVKMKEKGDIPEGYSVSREKKERFSLILESASTNQTSMYLCASSFFQAGTTNEKLFFGSGTQLSVL.

The CDR3 DNA reads TGTGCCAGCAGCTTGTACAGGAGCTACGAGCAGTACTTC. Its translation: CASSLYRSYEQYF. The rearrangement uses TRBV5-6 and TRBJ2-7, with a possible D match to TRBD1 (5 bases). Trimming pared 1 base from V and 3 bases from J, leaving 8 bases between. CDR3 length equals 13 residues. From germline, CDR1 is SGHDT and CDR2 YYEEEE.

This chain uses TRBV6-1 with TRBJ2-1; 8 bases fit TRBD1. The junction had 19 bases not matched to a gene; V was cut back by 6 bases and J by 15 bases. Germline V lookup: CDR1 MNHNS, CDR2 SASEGT. The CDR3 has 15 amino acids. CDR3 in amino acids: CASRPTGALSARSFF. Here the CDR3 DNA reads TGTGCCAGCAGGCCGACAGGGGCCCTCAGCGCTAGGTCGTTCTTC.